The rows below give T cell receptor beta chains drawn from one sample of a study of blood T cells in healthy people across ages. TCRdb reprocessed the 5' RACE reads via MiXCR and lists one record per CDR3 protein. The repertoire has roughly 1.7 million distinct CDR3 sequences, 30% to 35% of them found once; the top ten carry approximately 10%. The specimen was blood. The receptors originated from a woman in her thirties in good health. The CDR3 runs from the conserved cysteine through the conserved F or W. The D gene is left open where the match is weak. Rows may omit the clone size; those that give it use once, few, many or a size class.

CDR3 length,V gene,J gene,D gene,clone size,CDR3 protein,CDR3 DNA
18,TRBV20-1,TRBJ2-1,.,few,CSASLFELAKVSYNEQFF,TGCAGTGCTAGTCTGTTTGAGCTAGCAAAGGTATCCTACAATGAGCAGTTCTTC
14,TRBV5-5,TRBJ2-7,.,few,CASSWGTRVGEQYF,TGTGCCAGCAGCTGGGGGACCAGGGTGGGCGAGCAGTACTTC
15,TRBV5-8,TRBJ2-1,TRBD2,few,CASSFGLAGENEQFF,TGTGCCAGCAGCTTCGGACTAGCGGGAGAAAATGAGCAGTTCTTC
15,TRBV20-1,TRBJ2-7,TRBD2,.,CSANVPGLVTHEQYF,TGCAGTGCGAATGTACCGGGACTAGTCACCCACGAGCAGTACTTC
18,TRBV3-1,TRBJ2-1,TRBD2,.,CASIKGGLARLKYNEQFF,TGTGCCAGCATCAAGGGGGGACTAGCGAGATTGAAGTACAATGAGCAGTTCTTC
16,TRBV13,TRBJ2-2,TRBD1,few,CASSLWGQGGTGELFF,TGTGCCAGCAGCTTGTGGGGACAGGGAGGCACCGGGGAGCTGTTTTTT
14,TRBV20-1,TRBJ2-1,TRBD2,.,CSARYGRAGDEQFF,TGCAGTGCTAGATACGGGAGGGCCGGAGATGAGCAGTTCTTC
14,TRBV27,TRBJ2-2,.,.,CASSLLTDTGELFF,TGTGCCAGCAGTTTATTGACGGACACCGGGGAGCTGTTTTTT
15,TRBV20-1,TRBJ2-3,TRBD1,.,CSATGTGEPPDTQYF,TGCAGCGCTACCGGGACAGGAGAACCCCCAGATACGCAGTATTTT
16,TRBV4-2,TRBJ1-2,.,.,CASSHPNLGAEYGYTF,TGTGCCAGCAGCCATCCTAACCTCGGGGCAGAGTATGGCTACACCTTC
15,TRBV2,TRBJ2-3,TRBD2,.,CASSPIAGPTDTQYF,TGTGCCAGCAGTCCAATAGCGGGACCCACAGATACGCAGTATTTT
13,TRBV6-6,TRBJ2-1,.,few,CASTLRTYNEQFF,TGTGCGAGCACGCTACGCACCTACAATGAGCAGTTCTTC
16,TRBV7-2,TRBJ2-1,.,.,CASSLAAVNAYNEQFF,TGTGCCAGCAGCTTAGCGGCGGTTAATGCCTACAATGAGCAGTTCTTC
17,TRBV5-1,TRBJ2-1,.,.,CASSLSRTGRLHNEQFF,TGCGCCAGCAGCTTGTCTAGGACGGGGAGATTGCACAATGAGCAGTTCTTC
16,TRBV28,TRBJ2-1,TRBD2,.,CASSPILAGGRNEQFF,TGTGCCAGCAGTCCGATACTAGCGGGAGGTCGCAATGAGCAGTTCTTC